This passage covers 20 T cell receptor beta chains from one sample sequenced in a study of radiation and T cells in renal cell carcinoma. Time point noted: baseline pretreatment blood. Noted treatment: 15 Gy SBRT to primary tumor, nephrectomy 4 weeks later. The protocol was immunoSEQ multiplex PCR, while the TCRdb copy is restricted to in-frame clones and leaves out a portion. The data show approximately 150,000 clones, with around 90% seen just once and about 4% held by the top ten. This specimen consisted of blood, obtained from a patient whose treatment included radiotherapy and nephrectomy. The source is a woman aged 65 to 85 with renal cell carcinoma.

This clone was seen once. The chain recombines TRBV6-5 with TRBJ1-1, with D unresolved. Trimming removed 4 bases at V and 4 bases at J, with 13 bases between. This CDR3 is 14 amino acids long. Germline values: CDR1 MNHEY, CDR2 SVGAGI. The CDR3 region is CASSSLGPPTEAFF. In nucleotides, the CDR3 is TGTGCCAGCAGTTCCCTCGGTCCTCCCACTGAAGCTTTCTTT.

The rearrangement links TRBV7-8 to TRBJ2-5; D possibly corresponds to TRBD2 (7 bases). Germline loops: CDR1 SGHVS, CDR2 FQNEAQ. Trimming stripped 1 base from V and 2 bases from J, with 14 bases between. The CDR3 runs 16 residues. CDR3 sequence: CASSLDDRGGQETQYF. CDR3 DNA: TGTGCCAGCAGCTTAGATGATAGGGGGGGGCAAGAGACCCAGTACTTC.

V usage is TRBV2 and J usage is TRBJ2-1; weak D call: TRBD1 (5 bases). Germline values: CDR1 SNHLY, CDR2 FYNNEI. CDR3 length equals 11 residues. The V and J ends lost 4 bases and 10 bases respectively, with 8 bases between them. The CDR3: CASSGQPEQFF. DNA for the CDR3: TGTGCCAGCAGTGGACAGCCCGAGCAGTTCTTC.

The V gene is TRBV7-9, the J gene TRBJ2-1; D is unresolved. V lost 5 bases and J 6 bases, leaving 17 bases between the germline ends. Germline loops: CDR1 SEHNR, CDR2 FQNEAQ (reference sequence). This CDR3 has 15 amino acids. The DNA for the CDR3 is TGTGCCAGCAGCCCACTTTTCGAACTGATCAATGAGCAGTTCTTC. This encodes CASSPLFELINEQFF.

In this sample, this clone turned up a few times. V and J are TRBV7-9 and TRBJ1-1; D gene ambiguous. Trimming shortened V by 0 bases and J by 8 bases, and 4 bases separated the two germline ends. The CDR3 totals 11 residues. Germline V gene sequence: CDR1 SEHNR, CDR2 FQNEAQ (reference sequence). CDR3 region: CASSLAPEAFF. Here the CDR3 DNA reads TGTGCCAGCAGCTTAGCGCCAGAAGCTTTCTTT.

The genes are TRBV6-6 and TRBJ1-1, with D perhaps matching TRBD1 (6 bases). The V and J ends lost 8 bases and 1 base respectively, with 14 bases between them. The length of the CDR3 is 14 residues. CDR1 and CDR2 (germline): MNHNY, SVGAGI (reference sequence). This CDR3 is CASLRGGGNTEAFF. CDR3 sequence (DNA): TGTGCCAGCTTGCGGGGGGGCGGGAACACTGAAGCTTTCTTT.

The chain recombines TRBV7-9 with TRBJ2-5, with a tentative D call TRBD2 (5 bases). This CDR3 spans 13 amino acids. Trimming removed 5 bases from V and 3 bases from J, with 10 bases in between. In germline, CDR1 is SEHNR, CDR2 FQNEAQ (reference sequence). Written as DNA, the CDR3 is TGTGCCAGCAGCGCGGGTATAAAAGAGACCCAGTACTTC. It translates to CASSAGIKETQYF. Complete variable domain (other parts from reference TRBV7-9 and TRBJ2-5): DTGVSQNPRHKITKRGQNVTFRCDPISEHNRLYWYRQTLGQGPEFLTYFQNEAQLEKSRLLSDRFSAERPKGSFSTLEIQRTEQGDSAMYLCASSAGIKETQYFGPGTRLLVL.

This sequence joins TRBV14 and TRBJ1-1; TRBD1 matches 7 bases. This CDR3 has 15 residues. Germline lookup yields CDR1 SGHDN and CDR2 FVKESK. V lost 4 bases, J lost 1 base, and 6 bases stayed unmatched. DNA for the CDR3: TGTGCCAGCAGCCCTAGACAGGGAGGGAACACTGAAGCTTTCTTT. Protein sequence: CASSPRQGGNTEAFF.

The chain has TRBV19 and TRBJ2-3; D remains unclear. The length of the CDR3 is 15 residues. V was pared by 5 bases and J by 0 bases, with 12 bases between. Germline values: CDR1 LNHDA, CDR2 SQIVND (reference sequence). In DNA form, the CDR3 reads TGTGCCAGTAGTCTCGGGCAGCCTAGCACAGATACGCAGTATTTT. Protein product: CASSLGQPSTDTQYF.

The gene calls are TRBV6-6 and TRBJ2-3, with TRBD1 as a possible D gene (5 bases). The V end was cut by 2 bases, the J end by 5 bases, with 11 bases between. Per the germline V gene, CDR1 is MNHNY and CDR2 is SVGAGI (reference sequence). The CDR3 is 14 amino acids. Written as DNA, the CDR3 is TGTGCCAGCAGTTACGGGGCGATGGAAGATACGCAGTATTTT. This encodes CASSYGAMEDTQYF.

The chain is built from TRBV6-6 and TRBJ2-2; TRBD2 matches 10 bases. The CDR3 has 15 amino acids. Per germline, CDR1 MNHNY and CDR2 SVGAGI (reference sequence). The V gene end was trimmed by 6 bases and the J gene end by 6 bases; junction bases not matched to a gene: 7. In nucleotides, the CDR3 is TGTGCCAGCAGGCTTTCTAGCGGGGGAGCCGGGGAGCTGTTTTTT. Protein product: CASRLSSGGAGELFF.

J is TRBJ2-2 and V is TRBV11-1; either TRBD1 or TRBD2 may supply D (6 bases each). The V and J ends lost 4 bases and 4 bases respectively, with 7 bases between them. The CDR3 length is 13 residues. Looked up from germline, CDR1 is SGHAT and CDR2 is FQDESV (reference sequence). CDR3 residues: CASSWGATGELFF. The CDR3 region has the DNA TGTGCCAGCAGCTGGGGGGCCACCGGGGAGCTGTTTTTT.

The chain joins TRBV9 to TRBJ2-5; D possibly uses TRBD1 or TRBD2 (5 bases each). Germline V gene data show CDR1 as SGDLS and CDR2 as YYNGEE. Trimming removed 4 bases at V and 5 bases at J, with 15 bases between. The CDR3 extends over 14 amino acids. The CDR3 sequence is CASSLGRSRETQYF. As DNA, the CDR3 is TGTGCCAGCAGCTTGGGACGGTCACGGGAGACCCAGTACTTC.

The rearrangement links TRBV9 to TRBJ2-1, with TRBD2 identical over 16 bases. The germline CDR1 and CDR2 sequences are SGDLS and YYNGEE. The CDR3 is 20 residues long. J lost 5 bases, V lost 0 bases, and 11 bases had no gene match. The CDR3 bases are TGTGCCAGCAGCGTAGCGGGACTAGCGGGGGGGCCAACGCTAAACAATGAGCAGTTCTTC. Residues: CASSVAGLAGGPTLNNEQFF.

CDR3 DNA sequence: TGTGCCAGCAGCCTAGGAGGGCTTTGGGAGACCCAGTACTTC. As protein: CASSLGGLWETQYF. The V call is TRBV9, the J call TRBJ2-5; D is possibly TRBD2 (6 bases). The CDR3 runs to 14 residues. Germline V gene data show CDR1 as SGDLS and CDR2 as YYNGEE. V was shortened by 4 bases and J by 5 bases, with 15 bases between the two germline ends.

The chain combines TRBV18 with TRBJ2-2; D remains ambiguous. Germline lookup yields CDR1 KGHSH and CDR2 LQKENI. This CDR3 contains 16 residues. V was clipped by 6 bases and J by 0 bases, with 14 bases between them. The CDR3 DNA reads TGTGCCAGCTCCCCGGGCACTACCGCGAACACCGGGGAGCTGTTTTTT. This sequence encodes CASSPGTTANTGELFF.

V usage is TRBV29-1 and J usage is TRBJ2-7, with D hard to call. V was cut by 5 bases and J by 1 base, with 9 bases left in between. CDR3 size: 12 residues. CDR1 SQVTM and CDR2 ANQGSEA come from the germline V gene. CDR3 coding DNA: TGCAGCGTTAGCTGGGCTTCCTACGAGCAGTACTTC. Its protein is CSVSWASYEQYF.

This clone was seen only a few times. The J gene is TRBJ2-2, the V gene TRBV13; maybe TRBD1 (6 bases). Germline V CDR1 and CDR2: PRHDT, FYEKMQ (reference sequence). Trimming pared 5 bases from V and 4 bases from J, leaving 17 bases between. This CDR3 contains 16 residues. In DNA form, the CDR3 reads TGTGCCAGCAGCCCCCCGGGACAACGGAGCACCGGGGAGCTGTTTTTT. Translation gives CASSPPGQRSTGELFF.

DNA for the CDR3: TGTGCCATCAGTTTTCGGACATCACACACTGAAGCTTTCTTT. This codes for CAISFRTSHTEAFF. This chain joins TRBV10-3 and TRBJ1-1, with D possibly being TRBD1 (5 bases). The CDR3 is made up of 14 amino acids. Trimming stripped 5 bases from V and 3 bases from J, with 13 bases between. CDR1 and CDR2 (germline): ENHRY, SYGVKD.

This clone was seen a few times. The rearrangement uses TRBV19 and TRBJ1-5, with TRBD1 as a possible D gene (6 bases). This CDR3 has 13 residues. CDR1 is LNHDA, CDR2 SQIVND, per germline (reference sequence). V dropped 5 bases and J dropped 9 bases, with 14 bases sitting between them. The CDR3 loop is CASSGQNGGPQHF. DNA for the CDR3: TGTGCCAGTAGTGGACAGAACGGGGGGCCCCAGCATTTT.